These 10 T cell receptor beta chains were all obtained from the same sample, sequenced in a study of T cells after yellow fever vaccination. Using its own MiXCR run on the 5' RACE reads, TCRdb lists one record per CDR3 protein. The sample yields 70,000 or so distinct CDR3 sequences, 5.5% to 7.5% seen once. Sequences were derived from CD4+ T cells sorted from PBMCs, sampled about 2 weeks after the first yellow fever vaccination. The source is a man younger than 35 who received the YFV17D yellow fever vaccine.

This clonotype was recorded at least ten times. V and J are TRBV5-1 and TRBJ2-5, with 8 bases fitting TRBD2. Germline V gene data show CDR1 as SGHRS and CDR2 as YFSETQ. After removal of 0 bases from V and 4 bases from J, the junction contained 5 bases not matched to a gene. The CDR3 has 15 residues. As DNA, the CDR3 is TGCGCCAGCAGCTTGGACAGCGGGGGACTAGAGACCCAGTACTTC. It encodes CASSLDSGGLETQYF.

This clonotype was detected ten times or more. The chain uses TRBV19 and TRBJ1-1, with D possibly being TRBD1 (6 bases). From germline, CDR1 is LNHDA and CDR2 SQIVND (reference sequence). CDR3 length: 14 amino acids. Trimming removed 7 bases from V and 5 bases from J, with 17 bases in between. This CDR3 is CASTGGEGRTEAFF. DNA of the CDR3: TGTGCCAGTACGGGGGGCGAGGGAAGAACTGAAGCTTTCTTT.

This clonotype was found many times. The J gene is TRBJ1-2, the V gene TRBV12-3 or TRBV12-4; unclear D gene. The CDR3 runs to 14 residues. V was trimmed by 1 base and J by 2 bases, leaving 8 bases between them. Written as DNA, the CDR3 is TGTGCCAGCAGTTTAGGGACGGGCAACTATGGCTACACCTTC. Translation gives CASSLGTGNYGYTF.

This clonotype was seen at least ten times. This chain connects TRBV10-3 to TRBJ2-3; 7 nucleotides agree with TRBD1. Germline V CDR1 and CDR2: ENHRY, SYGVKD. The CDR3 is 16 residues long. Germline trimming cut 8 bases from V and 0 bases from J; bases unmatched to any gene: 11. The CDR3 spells CAIGRTTGASTDTQYF. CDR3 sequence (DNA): TGTGCCATCGGACGTACCACAGGGGCCAGCACAGATACGCAGTATTTT.

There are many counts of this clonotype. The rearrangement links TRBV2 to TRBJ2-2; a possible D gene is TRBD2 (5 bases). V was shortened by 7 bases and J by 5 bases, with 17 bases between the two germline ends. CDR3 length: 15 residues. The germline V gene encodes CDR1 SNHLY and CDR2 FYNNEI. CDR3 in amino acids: CASKVGVARTGELFF. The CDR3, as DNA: TGTGCCAGCAAGGTTGGCGTAGCGCGGACCGGGGAGCTGTTTTTT. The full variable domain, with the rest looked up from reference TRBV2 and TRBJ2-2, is EPEVTQTPSHQVTQMGQEVILRCVPISNHLYFYWYRQILGQKVEFLVSFYNNEISEKSEIFDDQFSVERPDGSNFTLKIRSTKLEDSAMYFCASKVGVARTGELFFGEGSRLTVL.

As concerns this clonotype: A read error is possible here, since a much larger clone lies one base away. The DNA of the CDR3 is TGTGCCAGCAGCTTGACATGGAGCTATGGCTACACCTTC. This codes for CASSLTWSYGYTF. The chain combines TRBV7-2 with TRBJ1-2; D is undetermined. V lost 3 bases and J lost 4, with 9 bases in between. CDR1 and CDR2 from the germline V gene are SGHTA and FQGNSA. This CDR3 is built from 13 residues.

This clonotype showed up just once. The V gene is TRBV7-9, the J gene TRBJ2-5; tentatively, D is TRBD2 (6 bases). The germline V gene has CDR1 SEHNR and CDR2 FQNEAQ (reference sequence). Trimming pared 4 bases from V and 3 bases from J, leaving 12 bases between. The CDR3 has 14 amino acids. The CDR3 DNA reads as TGTGCCAGCAGCTCGGGGGTTACAAAAGAGACCCAGTACTTC. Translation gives CASSSGVTKETQYF. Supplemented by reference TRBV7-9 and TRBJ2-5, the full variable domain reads DTGVSQNPRHKITKRGQNVTFRCDPISEHNRLYWYRQTLGQGPEFLTYFQNEAQLEKSRLLSDRFSAERPKGSFSTLEIQRTEQGDSAMYLCASSSGVTKETQYFGPGTRLLVL.

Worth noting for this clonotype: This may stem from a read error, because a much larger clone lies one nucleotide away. The CDR3 spells CASALGGTWGEAFF. CDR3 sequence (DNA): TGCGCCAGCGCTCTAGGCGGGACATGGGGTGAAGCTTTCTTT. The chain recombines TRBV10-2 with TRBJ1-1, with D perhaps TRBD1 (6 bases). The CDR3 runs to 14 residues. Trimming left V 8 bases short and J 7 bases short, with 20 bases between. Per germline, CDR1 WSHSY and CDR2 SAAADI.

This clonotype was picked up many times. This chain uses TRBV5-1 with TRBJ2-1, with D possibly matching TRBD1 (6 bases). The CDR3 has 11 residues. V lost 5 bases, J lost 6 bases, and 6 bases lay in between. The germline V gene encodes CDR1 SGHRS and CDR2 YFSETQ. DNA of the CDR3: TGCGCCAGCAGACAGGGCAATGAGCAGTTCTTC. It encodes CASRQGNEQFF.

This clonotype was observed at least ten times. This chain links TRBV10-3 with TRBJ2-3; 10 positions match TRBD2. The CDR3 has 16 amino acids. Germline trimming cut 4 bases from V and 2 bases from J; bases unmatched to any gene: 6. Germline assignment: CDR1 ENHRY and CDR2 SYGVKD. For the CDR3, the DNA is TGTGCCATCAGTGGCTCTAGCGGGGGTTACACAGATACGCAGTATTTT. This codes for CAISGSSGGYTDTQYF.